This record covers a single T cell receptor beta chain. What it recognizes is unknown. Germline V gene sequence: CDR1 ENHRY, CDR2 SYGVKD. CDR3 size: 15 residues. With 7 bases removed from V and 2 bases from J, the gap between germline ends came to 17 bases. The protocol was immunoSEQ multiplex PCR, while the TCRdb copy is restricted to in-frame clones and leaves out a portion. The table has more than 65,000 clones, approximately 90% seen once. With baseline, cycle 4 day 1, and cycle 7 day 1 as timepoints, blood was sampled. The data originate from a study of OX40 agonist ivuxolimab in advanced cancers. In the study overall: Treatment of patients was with ivuxolimab, an agonistic anti-OX40 (CD134) antibody. Every 2 weeks, ivuxolimab was infused into the patients intravenously at between 0.01 and 10 mg/kg. Whole-study results and caveats: Among the nonresponders, some also had low normalized T-cell clonal expansion.

The clonotype originates from an adult with an advanced solid tumor such as melanoma, head and neck, liver or kidney cancer. The source was CD4+ or CD8+ T cells sorted from blood, collected in a trial of the OX40 agonist ivuxolimab. V is TRBV10-3 and J is TRBJ2-5; TRBD2 is a possible D gene (5 bases). The CDR3 coding sequence is TGTGCCATCATGGACGGGAACTCGGGACAAGAGACCCAGTACTTC. Its protein product is CAIMDGNSGQETQYF.